This T cell receptor (beta chain) was sequenced for a study of blood T cell repertoires in COVID-19. The V segment lost 7 bases and the J segment 5 bases; nucleotides outside the gene matches: 12. In germline, CDR1 is SNHLY, CDR2 FYNNEI. The CDR3 has 15 amino acids. In the source study's methods: Amplified reference gene primers provided the basis for estimating nucleated cell counts. The method was immunoSEQ multiplex PCR; TCRdb's version includes in-frame clones alone and lacks a portion of them. The V and J calls and clone size were taken over from that table, and D and trimming were inferred from the DNA. The sample has about 110,000 clones, around 86% seen once.

This TCR was sampled from a middle-aged man with acute or convalescent COVID-19. The sequenced sample was peripheral blood. The chain combines TRBV2 with TRBJ2-5; 8 bases fit TRBD2. As DNA, the CDR3 is TGTGCCAGCACCGCCGGGGGGGGGTTTGAGGAGACCCAGTACTTC. This sequence encodes CASTAGGGFEETQYF.